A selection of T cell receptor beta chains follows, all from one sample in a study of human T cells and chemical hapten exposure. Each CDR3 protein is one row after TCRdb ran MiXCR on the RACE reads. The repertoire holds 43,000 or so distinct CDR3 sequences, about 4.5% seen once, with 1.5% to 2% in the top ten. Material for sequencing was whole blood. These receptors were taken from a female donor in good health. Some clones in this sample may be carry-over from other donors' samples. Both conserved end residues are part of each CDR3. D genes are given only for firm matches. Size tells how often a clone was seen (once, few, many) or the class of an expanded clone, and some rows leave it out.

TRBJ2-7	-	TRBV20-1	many	CSAIVRVKTRYEQYF	TGCAGTGCTATTGTCAGGGTCAAGACGCGGTACGAGCAGTACTTC
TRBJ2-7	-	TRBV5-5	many	CASSLAGGDLIYEQYF	TGTGCCAGCAGCTTGGCTGGAGGGGACCTTATCTACGAGCAGTACTTC
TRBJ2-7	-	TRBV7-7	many	CASSLAIIGEQYF	TGTGCTAGCAGCTTGGCCATCATAGGGGAGCAGTACTTC
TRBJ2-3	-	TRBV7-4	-	CASSLGRAVGTDTQYF	TGTGCCAGCAGCTTAGGCAGGGCGGTAGGCACAGATACGCAGTATTTT
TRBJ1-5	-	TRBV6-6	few	CASGGFPNQPQNF	TGTGCCAGCGGGGGTTTCCCCAATCAGCCCCAGAATTTT
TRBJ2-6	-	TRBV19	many	CASLPPGANVLTF	TGTGCCAGTTTGCCACCTGGGGCCAACGTCCTGACTTTC
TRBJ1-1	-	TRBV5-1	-	CASSPDLGTEAFF	TGCGCCAGCAGCCCTGACCTTGGCACTGAAGCTTTCTTT
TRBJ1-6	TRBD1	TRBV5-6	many	CASSRETGALNSPLHF	TGTGCCAGCAGCCGCGAGACAGGGGCTCTAAATTCACCCCTCCACTTT
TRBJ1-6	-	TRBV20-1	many	CSGKQGPDNSPLHF	TGCAGTGGTAAACAGGGTCCCGATAATTCACCCCTCCACTTT
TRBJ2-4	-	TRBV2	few	CASSAAVPSAKNIQYF	TGTGCCAGCAGTGCTGCGGTTCCCTCGGCCAAAAACATTCAGTACTTC
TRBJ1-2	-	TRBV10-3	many	CAISEFIQVHVYGYTF	TGTGCCATCAGTGAGTTTATCCAGGTCCACGTCTATGGCTACACCTTC
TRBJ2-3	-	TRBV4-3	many	CASSQAIGLISTDTQYF	TGCGCCAGCAGCCAAGCGATAGGACTTATCAGCACAGATACGCAGTATTTT
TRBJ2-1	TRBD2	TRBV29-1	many	CSVLGAGDYNEQFF	TGCAGCGTTTTAGGAGCGGGGGACTACAATGAGCAGTTCTTC
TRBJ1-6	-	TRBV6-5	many	CASSYSYNSPLHF	TGTGCCAGCAGTTACTCCTATAATTCACCCCTCCACTTT
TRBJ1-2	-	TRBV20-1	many	CSASTENYGYTF	TGCAGTGCTTCGACAGAGAACTATGGCTACACCTTC
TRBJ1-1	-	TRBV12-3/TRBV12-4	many	CASSLLRGTEAFF	TGTGCCAGCAGTTTACTTCGGGGGACTGAAGCTTTCTTT
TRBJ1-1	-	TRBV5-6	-	CASSFETPNTEAFF	TGTGCCAGCAGCTTTGAGACCCCAAACACTGAAGCTTTCTTT
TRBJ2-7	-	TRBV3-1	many	CASTRDSDYEQYF	TGTGCCAGCACTAGGGACTCTGACTACGAGCAGTACTTC
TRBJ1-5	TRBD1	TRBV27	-	CASSSLDRALSNQPQHF	TGTGCCAGCAGTTCTCTGGACAGGGCCCTAAGCAATCAGCCCCAGCATTTT
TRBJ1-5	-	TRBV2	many	CASSVRASNQPQHF	TGTGCCAGCAGTGTTCGGGCTAGCAATCAGCCCCAGCATTTT
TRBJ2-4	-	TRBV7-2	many	CASSLVGQPRMPVAKNIQYF	TGTGCCAGCAGCTTAGTAGGGCAGCCAAGGATGCCTGTAGCCAAAAACATTCAGTACTTC
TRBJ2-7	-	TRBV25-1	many	CASSVAGDYEQYF	TGTGCCAGCAGTGTTGCTGGGGACTACGAGCAGTACTTC
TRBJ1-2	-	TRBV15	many	CATSRDRVDYGYTF	TGTGCCACCAGCAGAGACAGGGTTGACTATGGCTACACCTTC
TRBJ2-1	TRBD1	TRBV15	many	CATSRDRGTANNEQFF	TGTGCCACCAGCAGAGATCGTGGGACAGCCAACAATGAGCAGTTCTTC
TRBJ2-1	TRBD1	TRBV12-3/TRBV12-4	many	CASSHTGARSNEQFF	TGTGCCAGCAGTCACACAGGGGCTCGGAGCAATGAGCAGTTCTTC
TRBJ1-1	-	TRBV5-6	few	CASSNGWGGTEAFF	TGTGCCAGCAGCAACGGCTGGGGAGGAACTGAAGCTTTCTTT
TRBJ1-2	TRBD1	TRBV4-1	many	CASSAGRTGGYGYTF	TGCGCCAGCAGCGCGGGACGGACAGGCGGCTATGGCTACACCTTC
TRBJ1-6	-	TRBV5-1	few	CASSVPGQPNSPLHF	TGCGCCAGCAGCGTGCCGGGACAACCTAATTCACCCCTCCACTTT
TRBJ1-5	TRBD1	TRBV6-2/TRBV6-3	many	CASSYFPPDRGQGQPQHF	TGTGCCAGCAGTTACTTCCCCCCGGACAGGGGGCAGGGTCAGCCCCAGCATTTT
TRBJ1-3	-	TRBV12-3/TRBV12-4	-	CASIPRGAGRAGNTIYF	TGTGCCAGCATCCCTAGGGGGGCGGGTAGAGCTGGAAACACCATATATTTT
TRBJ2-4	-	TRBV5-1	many	CASSNWGGKNIQYF	TGCGCCAGCAGCAACTGGGGCGGCAAAAACATTCAGTACTTC
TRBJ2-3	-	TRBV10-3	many	CAIRAGMGATADTQYF	TGTGCCATCAGGGCCGGGATGGGGGCGACGGCAGATACGCAGTATTTT
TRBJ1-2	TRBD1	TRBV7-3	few	CASSPQSGGGYTF	TGTGCCAGCAGCCCTCAATCAGGGGGCGGCTACACCTTC
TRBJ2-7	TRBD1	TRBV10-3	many	CAISGRDSYYEQYF	TGTGCCATCAGTGGCCGGGACAGTTACTACGAGCAGTACTTC
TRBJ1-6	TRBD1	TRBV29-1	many	CSVEEDRGSPLHF	TGCAGCGTTGAAGAAGACAGGGGTTCACCCCTCCACTTT
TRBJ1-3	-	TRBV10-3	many	CAIKDGRDASSSGNTIYF	TGTGCCATCAAAGACGGACGGGATGCCTCATCGTCTGGAAACACCATATATTTT
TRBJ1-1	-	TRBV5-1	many	CASHRGSGNTEAFF	TGCGCCAGCCATCGAGGGAGCGGCAACACTGAAGCTTTCTTT
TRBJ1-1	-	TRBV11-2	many	CASSLGVGGTEAFF	TGTGCCAGCAGCTTAGGCGTGGGGGGGACTGAAGCTTTCTTT
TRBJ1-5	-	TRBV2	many	CASSLYGGSNQPQHF	TGTGCCAGCTCTCTATATGGCGGTAGCAATCAGCCCCAGCATTTT
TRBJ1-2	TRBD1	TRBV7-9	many	CASSWKGGSYGYTF	TGTGCCAGCAGCTGGAAAGGGGGCTCCTATGGCTACACCTTC
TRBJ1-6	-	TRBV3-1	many	CASSPTRTSYNSPLHF	TGTGCCAGCAGCCCCACGAGGACCTCTTATAATTCACCCCTCCACTTT
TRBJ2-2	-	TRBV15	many	CAPTMRGVILAAVNTGELFF	TGTGCCCCGACCATGAGGGGCGTAATATTAGCGGCGGTAAACACCGGGGAGCTGTTTTTT
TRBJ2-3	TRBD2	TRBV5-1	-	CASSLDIRGGRGTDTQYF	TGCGCCAGCAGCTTGGATATTCGCGGGGGGCGGGGCACAGATACGCAGTATTTT
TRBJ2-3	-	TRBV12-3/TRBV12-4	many	CASSGHQGGTQYF	TGTGCCAGCAGTGGACACCAGGGGGGTACGCAGTATTTT
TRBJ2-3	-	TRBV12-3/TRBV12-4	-	CASSRVLGGADTQYF	TGTGCCAGCAGTCGGGTCTTGGGGGGTGCGGATACGCAGTATTTT
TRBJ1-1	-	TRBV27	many	CASSLSATAMNTEAFF	TGTGCCAGCAGTTTATCGGCGACGGCCATGAACACTGAAGCTTTCTTT
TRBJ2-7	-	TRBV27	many	CASRGGGSYEQYF	TGTGCCAGCAGGGGAGGGGGCTCCTACGAGCAGTACTTC
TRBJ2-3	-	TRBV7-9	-	CASSFDGTTDTQYF	TGTGCCAGCAGCTTCGATGGCACCACAGATACGCAGTATTTT
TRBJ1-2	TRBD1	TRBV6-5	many	CASSYGGQGRNYGYTF	TGTGCCAGCAGTTACGGGGGACAGGGGAGGAACTATGGCTACACCTTC
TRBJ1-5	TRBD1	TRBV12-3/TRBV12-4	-	CASSLGQGSQPQHF	TGTGCCAGCAGCCTAGGACAGGGGAGTCAGCCCCAGCATTTT
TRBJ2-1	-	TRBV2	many	CASSLRRSSYNEQFF	TGTGCCAGCAGTCTGAGACGAAGCTCCTACAATGAGCAGTTCTTC
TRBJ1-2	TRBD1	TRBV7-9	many	CASSSWTGDVPGYGYTF	TGTGCCAGCAGCTCCTGGACAGGGGACGTCCCAGGCTATGGCTACACCTTC
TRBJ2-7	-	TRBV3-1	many	CASSQDWGRAYEQYF	TGTGCCAGCAGCCAAGATTGGGGACGGGCCTACGAGCAGTACTTC
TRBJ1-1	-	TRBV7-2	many	CASSLVMGRTEAFF	TGTGCCAGCAGCTTAGTGATGGGACGGACTGAAGCTTTCTTT
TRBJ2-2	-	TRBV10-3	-	CAISESRDTGELFF	TGTGCCATCAGTGAGTCGCGTGACACCGGGGAGCTGTTTTTT
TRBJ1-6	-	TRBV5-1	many	CASSLDSSSSYNSPLHF	TGCGCCAGCAGCTTGGACAGTTCCAGCTCCTATAATTCACCCCTCCACTTT
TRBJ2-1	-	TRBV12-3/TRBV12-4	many	CASSLLGAVYNEQFF	TGTGCCAGCAGTTTGTTGGGGGCTGTCTACAATGAGCAGTTCTTC